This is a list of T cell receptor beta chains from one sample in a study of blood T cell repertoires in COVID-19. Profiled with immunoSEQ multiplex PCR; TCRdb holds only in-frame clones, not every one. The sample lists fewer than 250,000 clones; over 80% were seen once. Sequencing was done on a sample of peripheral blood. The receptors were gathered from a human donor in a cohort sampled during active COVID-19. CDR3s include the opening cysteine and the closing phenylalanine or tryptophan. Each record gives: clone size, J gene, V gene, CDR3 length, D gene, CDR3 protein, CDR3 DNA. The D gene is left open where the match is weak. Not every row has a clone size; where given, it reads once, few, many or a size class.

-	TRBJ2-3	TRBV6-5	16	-	CASSYLPSSNTDTQYF	TGTGCCAGCAGTTACCTTCCTAGCAGTAACACAGATACGCAGTATTTT
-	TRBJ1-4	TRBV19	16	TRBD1	CASSVTGRATNEKLFF	TGTGCCAGTAGTGTGACAGGGCGAGCAACTAATGAAAAACTGTTTTTT
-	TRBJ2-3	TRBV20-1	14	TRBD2	CSASTGGPRDTQYF	TGCAGTGCTAGTACGGGAGGGCCCAGAGATACGCAGTATTTT
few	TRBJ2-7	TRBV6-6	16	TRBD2	CASRVTSGSKYDEQYF	TGTGCCAGCCGGGTGACTAGCGGGAGTAAATACGACGAGCAGTACTTC
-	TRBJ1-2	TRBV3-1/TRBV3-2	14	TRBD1	CASSQDTGGNGYTF	TGTGCCAGCAGCCAAGATACAGGGGGGAATGGCTACACCTTC
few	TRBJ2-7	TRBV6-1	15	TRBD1	CASSEVQQGNYEQYF	TGTGCCAGCAGTGAAGTTCAACAGGGGAACTACGAGCAGTACTTC
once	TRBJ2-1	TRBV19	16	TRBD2	CASSIVTGGYYNEQFF	TGTGCCAGTAGTATTGTGACGGGGGGGTACTACAATGAGCAGTTCTTC
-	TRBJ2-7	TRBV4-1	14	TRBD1	CASSQLDRDHEQYF	TGCGCCAGCAGCCAACTGGACAGGGACCACGAGCAGTACTTC
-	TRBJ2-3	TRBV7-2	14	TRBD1	CASTRDRVTDTQYF	TGTGCCAGCACGCGGGACAGGGTAACAGATACGCAGTATTTT
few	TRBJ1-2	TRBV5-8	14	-	CASSLATINYGYTF	TGTGCCAGCAGCTTGGCTACCATTAACTATGGCTACACCTTC
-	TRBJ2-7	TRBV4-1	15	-	CASSHPPEGIYEQYF	TGCGCCAGCAGCCACCCACCGGAGGGGATATACGAGCAGTACTTC
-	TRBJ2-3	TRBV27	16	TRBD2	CASSSPLAGAGDTQYF	TGTGCCAGCAGTTCTCCCCTAGCGGGGGCGGGAGATACGCAGTATTTT
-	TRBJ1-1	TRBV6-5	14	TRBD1	CASRRGGANTEAFF	TGTGCCAGCAGAAGAGGGGGCGCGAACACTGAAGCTTTCTTT
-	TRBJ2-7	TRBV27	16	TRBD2	CASSPGSGTSSYEQYF	TGTGCCAGCAGTCCAGGAAGCGGGACTAGCTCCTACGAGCAGTACTTC
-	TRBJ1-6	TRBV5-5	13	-	CASNSDYNSPLHF	TGTGCCAGCAATAGTGACTATAATTCACCCCTCCACTTT
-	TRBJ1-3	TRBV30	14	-	CAYLIAGTRNTIYF	TGTGCCTACCTCATAGCGGGGACAAGAAACACCATATATTTT
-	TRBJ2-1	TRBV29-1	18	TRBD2	CSVLPLGLAGASPYEQFF	TGCAGCGTCCTGCCCCTGGGCCTAGCGGGAGCAAGCCCGTATGAGCAGTTCTTC
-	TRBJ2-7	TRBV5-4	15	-	CASSLRSGGVYEQYF	TGTGCCAGCAGCTTGCGTAGCGGAGGGGTGTACGAGCAGTACTTC
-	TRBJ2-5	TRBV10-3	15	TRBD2	CAISAVAGRGETQYF	TGTGCCATCAGTGCAGTAGCGGGGCGGGGGGAGACCCAGTACTTC
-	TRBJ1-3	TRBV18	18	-	CASSSTQDGGYSGNTIYF	TGTGCCAGCTCATCAACCCAGGACGGAGGGTACTCTGGAAACACCATATATTTT
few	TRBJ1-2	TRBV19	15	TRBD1	CASTPTTGGSYGYTF	TGTGCCAGTACCCCGACGACAGGGGGCAGCTATGGCTACACCTTC
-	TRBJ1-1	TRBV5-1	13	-	CASSLEGVTEAFF	TGCGCCAGCAGCTTGGAGGGGGTAACTGAAGCTTTCTTT
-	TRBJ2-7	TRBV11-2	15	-	CASSGLRRRQLEQYF	TGTGCCAGCAGCGGCCTTAGGAGGCGGCAACTCGAGCAGTACTTC
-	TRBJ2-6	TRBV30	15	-	CAWREMYSGANVLTF	TGTGCCTGGAGGGAGATGTACTCTGGGGCCAACGTCCTGACTTTC
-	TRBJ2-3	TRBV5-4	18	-	CASSSRRGAILTTDTQYF	TGTGCCAGCAGCTCCCGGAGAGGAGCTATACTAACAACAGATACGCAGTATTTT
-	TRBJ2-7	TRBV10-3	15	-	CAISEGPAGSYEQYF	TGTGCCATCAGTGAGGGGCCCGCGGGCTCCTACGAGCAGTACTTC
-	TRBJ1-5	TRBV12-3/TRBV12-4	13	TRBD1	CASTGQGYQPQHF	TGTGCCAGTACGGGACAGGGGTATCAGCCCCAGCATTTT
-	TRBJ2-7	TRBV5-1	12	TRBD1	CASSGQGYEQYF	TGCGCCAGCAGCGGACAGGGCTACGAGCAGTACTTC
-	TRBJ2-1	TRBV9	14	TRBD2	CASTRGGAVSEQFF	TGTGCCAGCACCCGCGGGGGGGCGGTTAGTGAGCAGTTCTTC
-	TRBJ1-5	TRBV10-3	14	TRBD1	CAIRDRGGDQPQHF	TGTGCCATCAGGGACAGGGGGGGCGATCAGCCCCAGCATTTT
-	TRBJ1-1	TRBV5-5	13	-	CASSLQLNTEAFF	TGTGCCAGCAGCTTGCAGTTGAACACTGAAGCTTTCTTT
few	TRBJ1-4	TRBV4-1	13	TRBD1	CASKQGGGEKLFF	TGCGCCAGTAAACAGGGGGGGGGAGAAAAACTGTTTTTT
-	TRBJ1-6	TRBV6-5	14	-	CASSYSQANSPLHF	TGTGCCAGCAGTTACTCCCAAGCGAATTCACCCCTCCACTTT
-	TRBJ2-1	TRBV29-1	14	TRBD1	CSAPGQGGYNEQFF	TGCAGCGCCCCGGGACAGGGGGGCTACAATGAGCAGTTCTTC
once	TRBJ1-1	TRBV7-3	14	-	CASSPGHQSTEAFF	TGTGCCAGCAGCCCCGGACACCAGAGCACTGAAGCTTTCTTT
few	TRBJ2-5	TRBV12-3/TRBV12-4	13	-	CASSLDSRETQYF	TGTGCCAGCAGTTTAGACAGTCGGGAGACCCAGTACTTC
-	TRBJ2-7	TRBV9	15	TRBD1	CASSTTTGATYEQYF	TGTGCCAGCAGCACCACGACAGGGGCGACCTACGAGCAGTACTTC